This TCR beta chain comes out of a study of T cells in Graves' hyperthyroidism and ophthalmopathy. General study results and limits: Model-based prediction identified ophthalmopathy a median roughly 5.9 months prior to its onset.

V was trimmed by 8 bases and J by 1 base, leaving 8 bases between them. CDR3 length: 12 residues. Germline V CDR1 and CDR2: MDHEN, SYDVKM. This clonotype was seen repeatedly, ten times or more. Its matching antigen is unknown. TCR beta CDR3 regions were amplified from RNA transcripts. When the TCR CDR3 underwent first-round RT-PCR, the HTBI primer set was used. One entry per CDR3 protein results from TCRdb running MiXCR on the multiplex PCR reads. The sample has approximately 600,000 distinct CDR3 sequences; 15% to 20% are singletons. Exclusion followed for patients with uncontrolled infection, other autoimmune disease, pregnancy or lactation. Each 10 ml fresh peripheral blood draw supplied the PBMCs.

V is TRBV28 and J is TRBJ1-1, with no clear D. Material for sequencing was blood. This receptor was obtained from a woman aged 25 to 39 with Graves' hyperthyroidism. The CDR3 loop reads CASGVANTEAFF. The CDR3 DNA is TGTGCCAGCGGAGTAGCGAACACTGAAGCTTTCTTT. The full variable domain, rest sourced from reference TRBV28 and TRBJ1-1, is DVKVTQSSRYLVKRTGEKVFLECVQDMDHENMFWYRQDPGLGLRLIYFSYDVKMKEKGDIPEGYSVSREKKERFSLILESASTNQTSMYLCASGVANTEAFFGQGTRLTVV.